This TCR beta chain was obtained from a study of response to subunit inactivated influenza vaccine. The CDR3 covers 14 residues. Looked up from germline, CDR1 is MGHDK and CDR2 is SYGVNS. The trim removed 6 bases at V and 6 bases at J, leaving 10 bases unmatched. Study-wide findings and caveats: There was a suggestion from the authors that each seasonal influenza vaccination recruits few new T cells.

In its sample, this clonotype was seen many times. The antigen is undetermined. Using its own MiXCR run on the RT-PCR reads, TCRdb lists one record per CDR3 protein. Of some 800,000 distinct CDR3 sequences detected, 21% appear once; the ten largest clones hold roughly a tenth. This TCR was sampled from a man in his fifties or sixties who received an inactivated influenza vaccine. V usage is TRBV25-1 and J usage is TRBJ2-7; 8 bases are shared with TRBD1. This specimen was PBMCs from blood, taken approximately 5 days after vaccination. In DNA form, the CDR3 reads TGTGCCAGCAGAACAGGGGGAGCCGCCTCCGAGCAGTACTTC. It yields the protein CASRTGGAASEQYF.